This T cell receptor (beta chain) derives from a study of blood T cell repertoires in COVID-19. On the study more broadly: From T cells, B-cell-depleted T cells, or PBMCs came the material, which was cDNA or gDNA.

Original data processing: Using reference gene primer amplification, nucleated cell counts were estimated. Profiling relied on immunoSEQ multiplex PCR, and the TCRdb table lists in-frame clones only, not all of them. V and J calls and clone size follow that table, whereas D and trimming were derived from the DNA. There are more than 250,000 clones in the sample; around 89% occur only once, and approximately 1.2% lies in the top ten. Germline V gene lookup returns CDR1 LNHNV and CDR2 YYDKDF (reference sequence). The CDR3 covers 16 residues. With 4 bases clipped from V and 3 bases from J, the junction kept 11 bases outside the gene matches.

The V and J genes are TRBV15 and TRBJ1-2; 7 bases are shared with TRBD1. The receptor comes from a woman aged 40 to 55 with acute COVID-19. The sample was PBMCs or T cells enriched from blood (not recorded which). CDR3 amino acids: CATSNKRTGQHYGYTF. In DNA, the CDR3 is TGTGCCACCAGCAACAAAAGGACAGGCCAACACTATGGCTACACCTTC. The variable domain in full, completed from reference TRBV15 and TRBJ1-2, reads DAMVIQNPRYQVTQFGKPVTLSCSQTLNHNVMYWYQQKSSQAPKLLFHYYDKDFNNEADTPDNFQSRRPNTSFCFLDIRSPGLGDTAMYLCATSNKRTGQHYGYTFGSGTRLTVV.